The 17 T cell receptor beta chains in this list originate from one sample, sequenced in a study of control samples from healthy donors and cancer patients (dated by TCRdb to the early 2020s). Libraries came from the immunoSEQ multiplex PCR assay. Entries here come from immuneACCESS through TCRdb and include only in-frame sequences with V and J called. Some clones fail to appear in such tables; in the studies checked, an unresolved V gene covers under half of the shortfall, and the cause of the remainder is unknown. Within this sample are about 120,000 clones, with roughly 89% of them counted one time only. Of the sample, 4.5% to 7% falls within the top ten clones. The sample consisted of blood. These receptors were obtained from a man between 18 and 29 years old in good health.

This sequence joins TRBV6-5 and TRBJ2-3; D is perhaps TRBD1 or TRBD2 (5 bases each). V lost 6 bases and J lost 1, with 11 bases in between. Germline values: CDR1 MNHEY, CDR2 SVGAGI. CDR3 size: 14 residues. The CDR3, as DNA: TGTGCCAGCAGGTCCGGGACCGGCACAGATACGCAGTATTTT. The encoded protein is CASRSGTGTDTQYF.

The chain employs TRBV9 and TRBJ2-7; D remains unclear. The CDR3 consists of 14 residues. V was shortened by 4 bases and J by 0 bases, with 11 bases between the two germline ends. CDR1 and CDR2 (germline): SGDLS, YYNGEE. The CDR3 protein is CASSPGQSSYEQYF. CDR3 sequence (DNA): TGTGCCAGCAGCCCAGGCCAGTCCTCCTACGAGCAGTACTTC.

The CDR3 reads CASFIGGTEQFF. The CDR3 nucleotides read TGTGCCAGCTTCATAGGGGGAACTGAGCAGTTCTTC. V gene TRBV5-6 combines with J gene TRBJ2-1, with a tentative D call TRBD1 (6 bases). Germline assignment: CDR1 SGHDT and CDR2 YYEEEE. V was clipped by 7 bases and J by 9 bases, with 14 bases between them. This CDR3 region has 12 residues.

The chain couples TRBV5-1 to TRBJ2-5; no reliable D call. The germline V and J ends were trimmed by 0 bases and 1 base, with 7 bases remaining between them. From germline, CDR1 is SGHRS and CDR2 YFSETQ. The CDR3 loop spans 14 amino acids. For the CDR3, the DNA is TGCGCCAGCAGCTTGGGACATCTCCAAGAGACCCAGTACTTC. It codes for CASSLGHLQETQYF.

This chain links TRBV5-4 with TRBJ2-5; possible D gene TRBD1, 6 bases. Germline V gives CDR1 SGHNT, CDR2 YYREEE (reference sequence). The CDR3 covers 14 residues. The V gene lost 4 bases and the J gene lost 5 bases, with 15 bases spanning the gap. This chain's CDR3 is CASSVGTFTETQYF. The CDR3 region has the DNA TGTGCCAGCAGCGTAGGGACATTTACTGAGACCCAGTACTTC. Full variable domain (outside the CDR3, taken from reference TRBV5-4 and TRBJ2-5): ETGVTQSPTHLIKTRGQQVTLRCSSQSGHNTVSWYQQALGQGPQFIFQYYREEENGRGNFPPRFSGLQFPNYSSELNVNALELDDSALYLCASSVGTFTETQYFGPGTRLLVL.

The V call is TRBV9, the J call TRBJ2-2, with a tentative D call TRBD1 (6 bases). The CDR3 extends over 17 amino acids. Deletions cut 3 bases from V and 1 base from J, with 16 bases between. Looked up from germline, CDR1 is SGDLS and CDR2 is YYNGEE. The CDR3 reads CASSAPTGSGNTGELFF. CDR3 DNA sequence: TGTGCCAGCAGCGCCCCCACAGGGTCGGGGAACACCGGGGAGCTGTTTTTT.

The chain has TRBV7-9 and TRBJ2-2; TRBD1 matches 8 bases. The CDR3 contains 16 residues. Germline V gene sequence: CDR1 SEHNR, CDR2 FQNEAQ (reference sequence). V lost 6 bases, J lost 2 bases, and 8 bases stayed unmatched. CDR3 nucleotide sequence: TGTGCCAGCAGAAGTCGACAGGGGAAAAACACCGGGGAGCTGTTTTTT. It specifies CASRSRQGKNTGELFF.

This clone was seen once. The chain has TRBV6-5 and TRBJ2-7, with 9 bases matching TRBD1. V lost 5 bases, J lost 5 bases, and 4 bases stayed unmatched. The V gene's germline CDR1 is MNHEY and CDR2 SVGAGI. This CDR3 spans 13 amino acids. The CDR3 bases are TGTGCCAGCAGTAGGACAGGGGATGACGAGCAGTACTTC. Its translation is CASSRTGDDEQYF.

This chain joins TRBV6-1 and TRBJ2-1; a weak D match, TRBD2 (6 bases). V was clipped by 1 base and J by 3 bases, with 13 bases between them. The V gene's germline CDR1 is MNHNS and CDR2 SASEGT. The CDR3 has 16 amino acids. The CDR3 loop is CASSEVTPEGYNEQFF. The CDR3 bases are TGTGCCAGCAGTGAAGTTACTCCGGAGGGCTACAATGAGCAGTTCTTC.

This chain connects TRBV5-1 to TRBJ1-4; D is perhaps TRBD1 (6 bases). V lost 4 bases, J lost 0 bases, and 10 bases lay in between. The CDR3 loop spans 15 amino acids. The germline V gene encodes CDR1 SGHRS and CDR2 YFSETQ. DNA for the CDR3: TGCGCCAGCAGCGCACAGGGTGCAACTAATGAAAAACTGTTTTTT. This codes for CASSAQGATNEKLFF.

This chain links TRBV27 with TRBJ1-1; D call uncertain. The CDR3 has 13 amino acids. From germline, CDR1 is MNHEY and CDR2 SMNVEV (reference sequence). Trimming shortened V by 2 bases and J by 3 bases, and 7 bases separated the two germline ends. CDR3 loop: CASSLKGHTEAFF. In DNA form, the CDR3 reads TGTGCCAGCAGTTTAAAGGGTCACACTGAAGCTTTCTTT.

The CDR3 reads CASSRDFRDTQYF. DNA for the CDR3: TGTGCCAGCAGCCGGGACTTCCGGGATACGCAGTATTTT. V usage is TRBV7-2 and J usage is TRBJ2-3, with D possibly being TRBD2 (6 bases). Per germline, CDR1 SGHTA and CDR2 FQGNSA. With 5 bases removed from V and 6 bases from J, the gap between germline ends came to 12 bases. CDR3 length equals 13 residues.

The rearrangement joins TRBV7-9 to TRBJ1-6; 10 nucleotides align to TRBD1. The germline CDR1 and CDR2 sequences are SEHNR and FQNEAQ (reference sequence). J was trimmed by 9 bases and V by 5 bases; bases with no gene match: 10. This CDR3 contains 16 residues. The CDR3 coding sequence is TGTGCCAGCAGCCCTCGAGGACAGGGGGATATTTCACCCCTCCACTTT. This translates into CASSPRGQGDISPLHF.

The J gene is TRBJ2-7, the V gene TRBV11-2, with D hard to call. Germline V gene data show CDR1 as SGHAT and CDR2 as FQNNGV. V was clipped by 1 base and J by 6 bases, with 7 bases between them. CDR3 size: 12 residues. CDR3 loop: CASSLASLEQYF. DNA for the CDR3: TGTGCCAGCAGCTTAGCCAGCCTCGAGCAGTACTTC.

This chain connects TRBV4-2 to TRBJ1-5, with a tentative D call TRBD1 (5 bases). Germline V CDR1 and CDR2: LGHNA, YNFKEQ. This CDR3 region has 15 residues. The V gene lost 0 bases and the J gene lost 3 bases, with 9 bases spanning the gap. The CDR3 nucleotides are TGTGCCAGCAGCCAAGAAGAAGGGGTCAATCAGCCCCAGCATTTT. Protein product: CASSQEEGVNQPQHF.

V and J are TRBV9 and TRBJ1-1, with TRBD1 identical over 7 bases. Germline CDR1 SGDLS, CDR2 YYNGEE. The V segment lost 3 bases and the J segment 7 bases; nucleotides outside the gene matches: 6. This CDR3 spans 13 amino acids. The CDR3 loop is CASSGGQYNEAFF. The CDR3 DNA reads TGTGCCAGCAGCGGGGGACAGTATAATGAAGCTTTCTTT.

The chain is built from TRBV20-1 and TRBJ1-1; 7 bases are a match to TRBD1. The CDR3 has 11 residues. Looked up from germline, CDR1 is DFQATT and CDR2 is SNEGSKA (reference sequence). The ends lost 2 bases at V and 11 bases at J; junction bases unmatched: 5. The CDR3 spells CSARPTGEAFF. CDR3 bases: TGCAGTGCTAGACCAACAGGGGAGGCTTTCTTT.